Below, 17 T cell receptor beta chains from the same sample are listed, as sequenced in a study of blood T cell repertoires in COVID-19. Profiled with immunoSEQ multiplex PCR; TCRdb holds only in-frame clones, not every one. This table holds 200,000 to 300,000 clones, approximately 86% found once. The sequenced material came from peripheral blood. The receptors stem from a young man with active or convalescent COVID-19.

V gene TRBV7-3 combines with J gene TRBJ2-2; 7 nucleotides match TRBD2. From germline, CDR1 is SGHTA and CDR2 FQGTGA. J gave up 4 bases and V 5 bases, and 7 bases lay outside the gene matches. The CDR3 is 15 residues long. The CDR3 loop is CASSHGGDPTGELFF. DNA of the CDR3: TGTGCCAGCAGCCATGGGGGGGATCCCACCGGGGAGCTGTTTTTT.

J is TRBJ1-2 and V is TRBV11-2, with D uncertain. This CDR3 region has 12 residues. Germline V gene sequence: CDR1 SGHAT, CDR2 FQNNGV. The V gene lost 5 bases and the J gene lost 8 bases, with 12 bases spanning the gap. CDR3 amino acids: CASSLAGIGYTF. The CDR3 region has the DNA TGTGCCAGCAGCCTAGCCGGGATCGGCTACACCTTC.

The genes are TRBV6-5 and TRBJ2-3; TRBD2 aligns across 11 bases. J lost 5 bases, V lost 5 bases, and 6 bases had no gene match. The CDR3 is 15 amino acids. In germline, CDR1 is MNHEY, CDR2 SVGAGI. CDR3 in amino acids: CASSIAGGTGDTQYF. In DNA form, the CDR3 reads TGTGCCAGCAGTATAGCGGGGGGGACGGGAGATACGCAGTATTTT.

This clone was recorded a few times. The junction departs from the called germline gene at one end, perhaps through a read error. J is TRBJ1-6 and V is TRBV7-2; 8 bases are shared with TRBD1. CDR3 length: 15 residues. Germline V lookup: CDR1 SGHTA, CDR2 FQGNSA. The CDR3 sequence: CASSPRTGSNPPLHF. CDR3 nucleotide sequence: TGTGCCAGCAGCCCCCGGACAGGGAGTAATCCACCCCTCCACTTT. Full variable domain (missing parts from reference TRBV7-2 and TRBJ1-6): GAGVSQSPSNKVTEKGKDVELRCDPISGHTALYWYRQSLGQGLEFLIYFQGNSAPDKSGLPSDRFSAERTGGSVSTLTIQRTQQEDSAVYLCASSPRTGSNPPLHFGNGTRLTVT.

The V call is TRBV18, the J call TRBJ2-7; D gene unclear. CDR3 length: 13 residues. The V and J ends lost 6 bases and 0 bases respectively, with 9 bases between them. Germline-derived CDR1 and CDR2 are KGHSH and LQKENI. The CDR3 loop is CASSGALSYEQYF. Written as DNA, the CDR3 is TGTGCCAGCTCCGGAGCACTCTCCTACGAGCAGTACTTC.

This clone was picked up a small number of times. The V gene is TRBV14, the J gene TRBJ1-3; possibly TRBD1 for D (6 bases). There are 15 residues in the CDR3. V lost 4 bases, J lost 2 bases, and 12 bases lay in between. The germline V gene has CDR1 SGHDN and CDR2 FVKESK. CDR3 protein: CASSPNREAGNTIYF. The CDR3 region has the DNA TGTGCCAGCAGCCCTAACAGGGAAGCTGGAAACACCATATATTTT.

The CDR3 DNA is TGCAGCGTTGCTGAGGCAGATCCCTCCTACGAGCAGTACTTC. Residues: CSVAEADPSYEQYF. The chain recombines TRBV29-1 with TRBJ2-7, with D uncertain. The CDR3 length is 14 residues. V lost 4 bases to trimming and J lost 0 bases, with 13 bases between them. CDR1 SQVTM and CDR2 ANQGSEA come from the germline V gene.

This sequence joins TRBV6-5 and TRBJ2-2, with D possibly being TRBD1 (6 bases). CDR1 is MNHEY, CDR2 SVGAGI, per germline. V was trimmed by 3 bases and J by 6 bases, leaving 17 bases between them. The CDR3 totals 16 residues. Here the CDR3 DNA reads TGTGCCAGCAGTTATTCGCCGACAGGAGACGCCGGGGAGCTGTTTTTT. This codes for CASSYSPTGDAGELFF.

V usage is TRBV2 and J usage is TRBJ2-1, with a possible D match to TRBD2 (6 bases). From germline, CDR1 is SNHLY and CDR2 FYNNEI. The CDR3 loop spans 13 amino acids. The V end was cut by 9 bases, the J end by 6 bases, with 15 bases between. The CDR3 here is CASGTQVGNEQFF. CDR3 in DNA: TGTGCCAGTGGGACTCAAGTGGGCAATGAGCAGTTCTTC.

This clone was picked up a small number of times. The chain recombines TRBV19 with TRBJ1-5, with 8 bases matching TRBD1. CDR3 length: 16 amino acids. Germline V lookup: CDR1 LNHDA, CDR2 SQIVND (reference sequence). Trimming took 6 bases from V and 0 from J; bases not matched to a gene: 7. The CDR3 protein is CASRGQGAISNQPQHF. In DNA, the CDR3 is TGTGCCAGTAGGGGGCAGGGGGCTATTAGCAATCAGCCCCAGCATTTT.

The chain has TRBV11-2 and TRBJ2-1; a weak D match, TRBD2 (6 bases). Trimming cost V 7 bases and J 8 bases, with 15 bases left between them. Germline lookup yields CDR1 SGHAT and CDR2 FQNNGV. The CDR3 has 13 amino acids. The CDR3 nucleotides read TGTGCCAGCACCCCCGGTCGGGGGTATGAGCAGTTCTTC. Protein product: CASTPGRGYEQFF.

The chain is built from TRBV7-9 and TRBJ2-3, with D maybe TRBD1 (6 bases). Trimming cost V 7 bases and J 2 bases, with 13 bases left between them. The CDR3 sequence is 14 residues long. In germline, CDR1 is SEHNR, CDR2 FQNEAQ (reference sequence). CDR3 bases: TGTGCCAGCAACCTAGACAGGAACACAGATACGCAGTATTTT. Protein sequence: CASNLDRNTDTQYF.

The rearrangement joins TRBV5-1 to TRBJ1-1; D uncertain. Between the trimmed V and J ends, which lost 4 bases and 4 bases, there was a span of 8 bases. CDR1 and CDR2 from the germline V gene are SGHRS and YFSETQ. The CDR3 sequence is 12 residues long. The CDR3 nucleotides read TGCGCCAGCAGCCTAGACGGCACTGAAGCTTTCTTT. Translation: CASSLDGTEAFF. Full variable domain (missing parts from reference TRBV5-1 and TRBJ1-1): KAGVTQTPRYLIKTRGQQVTLSCSPISGHRSVSWYQQTPGQGLQFLFEYFSETQRNKGNFPGRFSGRQFSNSRSEMNVSTLELGDSALYLCASSLDGTEAFFGQGTRLTVV.

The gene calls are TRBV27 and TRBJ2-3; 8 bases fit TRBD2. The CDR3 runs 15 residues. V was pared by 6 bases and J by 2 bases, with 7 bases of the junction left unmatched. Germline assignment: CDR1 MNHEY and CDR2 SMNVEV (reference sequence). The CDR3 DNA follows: TGTGCCAGCAGGCTAACGGGGGGGCCCACAGATACGCAGTATTTT. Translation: CASRLTGGPTDTQYF.

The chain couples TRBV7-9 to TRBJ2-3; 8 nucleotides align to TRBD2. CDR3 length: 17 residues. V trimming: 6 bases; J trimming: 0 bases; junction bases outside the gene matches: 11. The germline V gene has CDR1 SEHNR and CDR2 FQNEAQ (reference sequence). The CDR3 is CASRTWGGGPSTDTQYF. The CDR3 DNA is TGTGCCAGCAGAACGTGGGGCGGGGGGCCAAGCACAGATACGCAGTATTTT.

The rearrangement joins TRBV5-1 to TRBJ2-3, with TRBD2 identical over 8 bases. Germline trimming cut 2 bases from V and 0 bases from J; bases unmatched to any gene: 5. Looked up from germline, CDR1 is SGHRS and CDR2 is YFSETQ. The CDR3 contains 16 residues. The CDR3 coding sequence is TGCGCCAGCAGCTTCACACTAGCGGCTAGCACAGATACGCAGTATTTT. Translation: CASSFTLAASTDTQYF.

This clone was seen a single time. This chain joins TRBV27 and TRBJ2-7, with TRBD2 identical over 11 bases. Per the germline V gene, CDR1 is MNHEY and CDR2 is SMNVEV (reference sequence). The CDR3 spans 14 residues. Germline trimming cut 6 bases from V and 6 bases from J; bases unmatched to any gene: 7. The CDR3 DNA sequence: TGTGCCAGCAGCGAGCTAGCGGGGGGCGGCGAGCAGTACTTC. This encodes CASSELAGGGEQYF.